Each of the 7 T cell receptor beta chains below was sequenced from the same sample in a study of T cells after yellow fever vaccination. TCRdb processed the 5' RACE reads anew with MiXCR; each CDR3 protein has one entry. The sample includes under 200,000 distinct CDR3 sequences, around 10% of them seen just once. Sequenced material: CD8+ T cells sorted from PBMCs, taken 15 days after the yellow fever booster vaccination. Receptors originate from a young man who received the YFV17D yellow fever vaccine.

This chain links TRBV2 with TRBJ2-2; TRBD2 matches 7 bases. V shed 7 bases and J 1 base; nucleotides not matched to a gene: 3. CDR3 length: 14 amino acids. Per the germline V gene, CDR1 is SNHLY and CDR2 is FYNNEI. In nucleotides, the CDR3 is TGTGCCAGCACCAGCGGGGAGAACACCGGGGAGCTGTTTTTT. Amino acid sequence: CASTSGENTGELFF. Full variable domain (missing parts from reference TRBV2 and TRBJ2-2): EPEVTQTPSHQVTQMGQEVILRCVPISNHLYFYWYRQILGQKVEFLVSFYNNEISEKSEIFDDQFSVERPDGSNFTLKIRSTKLEDSAMYFCASTSGENTGELFFGEGSRLTVL.

This clonotype came up many times. The chain's CDR3 is CASSQKQVTNIYEQYF. The CDR3 DNA follows: TGCGCCAGCAGCCAGAAACAGGTTACTAATATTTACGAGCAGTACTTC. The chain recombines TRBV4-3 with TRBJ2-7, with D maybe TRBD1 (5 bases). The germline CDR1 and CDR2 sequences are LGHNA and YSLEER. This CDR3 is 16 amino acids long. V lost 3 bases, J lost 4 bases, and 19 bases lay in between.

The rearrangement joins TRBV7-3 to TRBJ2-5; maybe TRBD1 (6 bases). The V end lost 2 bases, the J end lost 5 bases, and 9 bases lay between the germline ends. Per the germline V gene, CDR1 is SGHTA and CDR2 is FQGTGA. This CDR3 region has 13 residues. The CDR3 spells CASSLWGHETQYF. The CDR3 region has the DNA TGTGCCAGCAGCTTATGGGGACACGAGACCCAGTACTTC.

This clonotype was observed a few times. This chain connects TRBV5-6 to TRBJ2-5; D is unresolved. V lost 0 bases to trimming and J lost 5 bases, with 14 bases between them. The CDR3 runs to 15 residues. Germline lookup yields CDR1 SGHDT and CDR2 YYEEEE. CDR3 residues: CASSLALFSAETQYF. CDR3 nucleotides: TGTGCCAGCAGCTTGGCCCTCTTTTCAGCGGAGACCCAGTACTTC.

This clonotype appeared a few times. This chain connects TRBV6-2 or TRBV6-3 to TRBJ1-2; a weak D match, TRBD1 (6 bases). The length of the CDR3 is 17 residues. Per germline, CDR1 MNHEY and CDR2 SVGEGT. Trimming took off 0 bases at V and 2 bases at J, with 16 bases between the two ends. CDR3 nucleotide sequence: TGTGCCAGCAGTTACTCCGCAGGGGCCAACCGCAACTATGGCTACACCTTC. Its translation: CASSYSAGANRNYGYTF.

The V call is TRBV7-2, the J call TRBJ2-3; D unresolved. V lost 4 bases and J 5 bases, leaving 10 bases between the germline ends. The CDR3 runs to 13 residues. The germline CDR1 and CDR2 sequences are SGHTA and FQGNSA. CDR3 bases: TGTGCCAGCAGCTCTCCTACCCGAGATACGCAGTATTTT. Its translation is CASSSPTRDTQYF.

The V and J genes are TRBV11-3 and TRBJ1-1, with D possibly being TRBD1 (5 bases). Per the germline V gene, CDR1 is SGHNT and CDR2 is YENEEA. Trimming stripped 11 bases from V and 3 bases from J, with 16 bases between. CDR3 size: 13 residues. The CDR3 DNA is TGTGCCTCCCATCCGGGGGTCGACACTGAAGCTTTCTTT. Translation: CASHPGVDTEAFF.